The rows below give T cell receptor beta chains drawn from one sample of a study of CD8+CD57+ T cells in acquired aplastic anemia. TCRdb processed the reads anew with MiXCR; each CDR3 protein has one entry. The data show approximately 190,000 distinct CDR3 sequences, around 47% seen once. Sequencing was done on a sample of sorted CD4+, CD8+, or CD8+CD57+ T cells (not recorded which) from PBMCs. The receptor source for this set is a human donor with aplastic anemia. CDR3s include the opening cysteine and the closing phenylalanine or tryptophan. A D gene is named only where the DNA matches it firmly. Clone size is given for some rows only: seen once, a few or many times, or a class if the clone is expanded.

V gene,D gene,J gene,clone size,CDR3 protein,CDR3 DNA
TRBV10-3,TRBD1,TRBJ1-1,.,CAIRGQGDGNTEAFF,TGTGCCATCAGGGGACAGGGGGACGGGAACACTGAAGCTTTCTTT
TRBV2,.,TRBJ2-1,.,CARSDPWGEQFF,TGTGCCCGCAGTGACCCGTGGGGAGAGCAGTTCTTC
TRBV10-3,.,TRBJ1-3,few,CAISESDEGSGNTIYF,TGTGCCATCAGTGAGTCGGACGAGGGCTCTGGAAACACCATATATTTT
TRBV25-1,.,TRBJ1-2,once,CASSAGAPAAQLRPQKFGYTF,TGTGCCAGCAGTGCTGGCGCTCCGGCAGCCCAACTCCGACCTCAAAAATTTGGCTACACCTTC
TRBV10-3,.,TRBJ1-3,.,CAISQGSGNTIYF,TGTGCCATCAGCCAGGGCTCTGGAAACACCATATATTTT
TRBV29-1,TRBD1,TRBJ2-1,.,CSAERDRGLYNEQFF,TGCAGCGCCGAAAGGGACAGGGGGCTCTACAATGAGCAGTTCTTC
TRBV20-1,.,TRBJ2-1,many,CSARSGSSYNEQFF,TGCAGTGCTAGATCTGGAAGCTCCTACAATGAGCAGTTCTTC
TRBV25-1,.,TRBJ2-7,few,CASSELAAGLRDYEQYF,TGTGCCAGCAGTGAACTCGCGGCAGGATTAAGGGACTACGAGCAGTACTTC
TRBV19,TRBD1,TRBJ1-6,.,CATMDRGLPPLHF,TGTGCCACTATGGACAGGGGGCTTCCACCCCTCCACTTT
TRBV10-3,.,TRBJ2-7,few,CAIKDTSSYGQYF,TGTGCCATCAAAGACACGTCCTCCTACGGGCAGTACTTC
TRBV24-1,TRBD2,TRBJ2-1,.,CATSDLGGLAANEQFF,TGTGCCACCAGTGATTTGGGGGGACTAGCGGCAAATGAGCAGTTCTTC
TRBV24-1,TRBD1,TRBJ2-5,many,CATSDSRDRGQETQYF,TGTGCCACCAGTGATAGCCGGGACAGGGGTCAAGAGACCCAGTACTTC
TRBV7-3,.,TRBJ1-5,few,CASSFMRNQPQHF,TGTGCCAGCAGCTTTATGAGGAATCAGCCCCAGCATTTT
TRBV20-1,.,TRBJ2-7,many,CSARDRTLSSYEQYF,TGCAGTGCTAGAGATCGGACCTTGAGCTCCTACGAGCAGTACTTC
TRBV20-1,.,TRBJ2-7,.,CSARDFSRSGQYDQYF,TGCAGTGCTAGAGATTTCTCGAGAAGCGGACAATACGACCAGTACTTC
TRBV20-1,TRBD1,TRBJ1-2,.,CSARERQGDIGYTF,TGCAGTGCTAGAGAGAGACAGGGGGATATTGGCTACACCTTC
TRBV20-1,TRBD2,TRBJ2-7,.,CSARDLSGRPTYEQYF,TGCAGTGCTAGAGACCTAAGCGGGAGACCTACTTACGAGCAGTACTTC
TRBV29-1,TRBD1,TRBJ1-1,.,CSVGFGQVNTEAFF,TGCAGCGTTGGTTTTGGACAGGTGAACACTGAAGCTTTCTTT
TRBV20-1,.,TRBJ1-1,once,CSAGRLMNTEAFF,TGCAGTGCTGGTCGGCTAATGAACACTGAAGCTTTCTTT
TRBV24-1,.,TRBJ2-3,few,CATRGRFTDTQYF,TGTGCCACCAGAGGACGGTTCACAGATACGCAGTATTTT
TRBV2,TRBD1,TRBJ1-1,.,CANGQGRSNTEAFF,TGTGCCAACGGACAGGGAAGATCGAACACTGAAGCTTTCTTT
TRBV6-5,.,TRBJ2-7,many,CASLGGASYEQYF,TGTGCCAGCCTCGGGGGTGCGTCCTACGAGCAGTACTTC
TRBV29-1,TRBD1,TRBJ1-1,.,CSATDREGTEAFF,TGCAGCGCTACCGACAGGGAAGGAACTGAAGCTTTCTTT
TRBV5-1,.,TRBJ2-7,many,CASSTPGQSYEQYF,TGCGCCAGCAGCACACCGGGACAATCCTACGAGCAGTACTTC
TRBV10-3,.,TRBJ2-7,.,CASGGGGYGQYF,TGTGCCAGTGGGGGTGGCGGGTACGGGCAGTACTTC
TRBV14,.,TRBJ1-6,.,CASSQEANHSPLHF,TGTGCCAGCAGCCAAGAAGCCAACCATTCACCCCTCCACTTT
TRBV19,.,TRBJ2-1,.,CASSIEGRSYNEQFF,TGTGCCAGTAGTATTGAGGGGCGCTCCTACAATGAGCAGTTCTTC
TRBV6-4,.,TRBJ2-6,.,CAGSDSSGANVLTF,TGTGCCGGCAGTGACTCCTCTGGGGCCAACGTCCTGACTTTC
TRBV10-2,TRBD1,TRBJ2-1,.,CAIGQGGNEQFF,TGCGCCATCGGACAGGGGGGCAATGAGCAGTTCTTC
TRBV2,.,TRBJ2-1,.,CASSEARGNEQFF,TGTGCCAGCAGTGAAGCGCGGGGAAATGAGCAGTTCTTC
TRBV28,.,TRBJ1-5,few,CASSFLDRYSNQPQHF,TGTGCCAGCAGTTTCCTGGACAGATATAGCAATCAGCCCCAGCATTTT
TRBV2,.,TRBJ2-7,.,CASTRSWEQYF,TGTGCCAGCACACGGTCATGGGAGCAGTACTTC
TRBV19,.,TRBJ1-2,.,CASARPSGLWYGYTF,TGTGCCAGCGCACGCCCATCGGGCCTATGGTATGGCTACACCTTC
TRBV10-3,.,TRBJ1-3,many,CAISESRPGAGNTIYF,TGTGCCATCAGTGAGAGTCGACCGGGGGCTGGAAACACCATATATTTT
TRBV7-2,.,TRBJ2-1,.,CASSLQRSNEQFF,TGTGCCAGCAGCCTCCAGAGGTCCAATGAGCAGTTCTTC
TRBV19,TRBD1,TRBJ2-7,many,CASSGTATTYEQYF,TGTGCCAGTAGCGGGACAGCAACCACCTACGAGCAGTACTTC
TRBV6-1,TRBD1,TRBJ2-5,.,CASSEVGTGGFETQYF,TGTGCCAGCAGTGAAGTGGGTACAGGGGGTTTTGAGACCCAGTACTTC
TRBV18,.,TRBJ2-3,.,CASSPVVSDTQYF,TGTGCCAGCTCACCAGTAGTATCAGATACGCAGTATTTT
TRBV10-3,.,TRBJ2-7,.,CAIRDGTLSYEQYF,TGTGCCATCAGGGACGGGACTCTCTCCTACGAGCAGTACTTC
TRBV10-3,TRBD2,TRBJ2-1,few,CAIRTSGDEQFF,TGTGCCATCAGGACTAGCGGGGATGAGCAGTTCTTC
TRBV12-3/TRBV12-4,TRBD1,TRBJ1-2,.,CASTWTGVGYTF,TGTGCCAGCACCTGGACAGGGGTAGGCTACACCTTC
TRBV29-1,TRBD2,TRBJ2-7,few,CSARRGVEGEQYF,TGCAGCGCCAGACGGGGGGTTGAAGGCGAGCAGTACTTC
TRBV10-3,TRBD1,TRBJ1-2,.,CAIRPDREDGYTF,TGTGCCATCAGGCCGGACAGGGAAGATGGCTACACCTTC
TRBV12-5,.,TRBJ2-2,.,CASGLSLGETGELFF,TGTGCTAGTGGTTTATCTCTTGGGGAGACCGGGGAGCTGTTTTTT
TRBV20-1,.,TRBJ1-3,many,CSATGGNTIYF,TGCAGTGCTACGGGAGGAAACACCATATATTTT
TRBV4-2,.,TRBJ1-1,.,CASSQDRGPDTEAFF,TGTGCCAGCAGCCAAGATCGGGGTCCGGACACTGAAGCTTTCTTT
TRBV2,.,TRBJ1-5,few,CASSSTGESNQPQHF,TGTGCCAGCAGTTCAACGGGTGAGAGCAATCAGCCCCAGCATTTT
TRBV4-1,.,TRBJ1-2,many,CASSQDSQAFYGYTF,TGCGCCAGCAGCCAAGACAGCCAGGCCTTCTATGGCTACACCTTC
TRBV30,.,TRBJ1-2,few,CAWRQGGPYGYTF,TGTGCCTGGAGGCAAGGAGGGCCCTATGGCTACACCTTC
TRBV20-1,.,TRBJ2-7,.,CSASGTEVYEQYF,TGCAGTGCTAGTGGGACCGAAGTCTACGAGCAGTACTTC
TRBV20-1,TRBD1,TRBJ1-5,.,CSARQGEYQPQHF,TGCAGTGCCAGACAGGGAGAATACCAGCCCCAGCATTTT
TRBV14,.,TRBJ2-1,many,CASSQDPVGVSEQFF,TGTGCCAGCAGCCAAGATCCTGTCGGGGTTTCTGAGCAGTTCTTC
TRBV4-2,TRBD1,TRBJ2-7,.,CASSHDPGQGSNEQYF,TGTGCCAGCAGCCACGATCCGGGACAGGGGAGTAACGAGCAGTACTTC
TRBV5-4,TRBD2,TRBJ2-5,.,CASSLPGLGSETQYF,TGTGCCAGCAGCTTACCGGGACTAGGGAGCGAGACCCAGTACTTC